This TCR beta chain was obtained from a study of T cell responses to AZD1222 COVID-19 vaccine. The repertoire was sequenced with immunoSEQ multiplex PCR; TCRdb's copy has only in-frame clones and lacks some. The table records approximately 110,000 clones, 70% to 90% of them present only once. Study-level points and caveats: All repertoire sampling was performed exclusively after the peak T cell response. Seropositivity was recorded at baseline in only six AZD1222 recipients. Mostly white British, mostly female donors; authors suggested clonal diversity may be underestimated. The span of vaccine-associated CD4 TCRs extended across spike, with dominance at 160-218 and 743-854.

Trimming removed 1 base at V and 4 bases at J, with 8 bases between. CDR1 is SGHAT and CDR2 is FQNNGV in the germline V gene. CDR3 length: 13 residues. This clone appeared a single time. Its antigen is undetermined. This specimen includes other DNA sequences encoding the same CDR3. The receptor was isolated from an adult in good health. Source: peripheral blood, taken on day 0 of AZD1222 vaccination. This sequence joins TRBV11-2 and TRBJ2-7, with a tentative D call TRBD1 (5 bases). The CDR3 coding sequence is TGTGCCAGCAGCTTAGGCAGGGTTTACGAGCAGTACTTC. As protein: CASSLGRVYEQYF.